The 21 T cell receptor beta chains below all came from one sample that was sequenced in a study of shared clonotypes between healthy human individuals (dated by TCRdb to 2018 to 2020). The library was generated by the immunoSEQ multiplex PCR assay. As stored in TCRdb, this immuneACCESS dataset retains in-frame rearrangements with V and J assigned. A fraction of the clones does not appear; measured against another copy, unresolved V genes explain less than half of the discrepancy, and the remainder lacks a known reason. The sample has over a million clones on record, 95% to 99% of them singletons. The top ten clones comprise approximately 0.44% of the sample. Sequencing used naive CD4+ T cells sorted from blood. The cell subset or site label for this specimen denotes: CD45RA+ positively selected. The receptors were gathered from a man aged 25-45 years in good health.

The chain links TRBV6-6 to TRBJ2-7; TRBD1 agrees at 10 bases. Germline V CDR1 and CDR2: MNHNY, SVGAGI (reference sequence). CDR3 length equals 16 residues. V gave up 8 bases and J gave up 4 bases; unmatched junction bases: 14. The CDR3 loop is CASLTTFRDRGYEQYF. Written as DNA, the CDR3 is TGTGCCAGCCTGACTACGTTTAGGGACAGGGGTTACGAGCAGTACTTC.

In its sample, this clone was seen once. This sequence joins TRBV19 and TRBJ1-5; D uncertain. Germline lookup yields CDR1 LNHDA and CDR2 SQIVND (reference sequence). CDR3 length: 12 amino acids. The V gene lost 7 bases and the J gene lost 7 bases, with 11 bases spanning the gap. CDR3 amino acids: CASNRVPQPQHF. In DNA form, the CDR3 reads TGTGCCAGTAACCGTGTTCCCCAGCCCCAGCATTTT.

For the CDR3, the DNA is TGTGCCAGCAGTCCGCCCGATCAGCCCCAGCATTTT. Its translation is CASSPPDQPQHF. The J gene is TRBJ1-5, the V gene TRBV6-5; no reliable D call. The germline V and J ends were trimmed by 5 bases and 5 bases, with 7 bases remaining between them. Germline CDR1 and CDR2: MNHEY and SVGAGI. The CDR3 extends over 12 amino acids.

The J gene is TRBJ1-1, the V gene TRBV5-1; possible D gene TRBD1, 5 bases. CDR1 is SGHRS, CDR2 YFSETQ, per germline. Between the trimmed V and J ends, which lost 4 bases and 2 bases, there was a span of 12 bases. There are 14 residues in the CDR3. CDR3 in amino acids: CASSGPRDNTEAFF. The CDR3 region has the DNA TGCGCCAGCAGCGGCCCCCGGGACAACACTGAAGCTTTCTTT.

The chain is built from TRBV4-1 and TRBJ2-3; no definite D call. Trimming removed 1 base at V and 4 bases at J, with 9 bases between. The CDR3 loop spans 14 amino acids. Per the germline V gene, CDR1 is MGHRA and CDR2 is YSYEKL. This chain's CDR3 is CASSQVLWPDTQYF. The CDR3 region has the DNA TGCGCCAGCAGCCAAGTCCTCTGGCCAGATACGCAGTATTTT.

The rearrangement joins TRBV19 to TRBJ2-2; TRBD2 is a possible D gene (6 bases). Deletions cut 6 bases from V and 5 bases from J, with 13 bases between. Germline lookup yields CDR1 LNHDA and CDR2 SQIVND (reference sequence). This CDR3 is built from 14 residues. The CDR3 coding sequence is TGTGCCAGTAGCGGGAGTATAAATACCGGGGAGCTGTTTTTT. This translates into CASSGSINTGELFF.

The rearrangement uses TRBV6-1 and TRBJ1-2; D ambiguous. In germline, CDR1 is MNHNS, CDR2 SASEGT. The CDR3 contains 13 residues. Trimming removed 3 bases from V and 4 bases from J, with 9 bases in between. CDR3 loop: CASSDRNGYGYTF. CDR3 DNA sequence: TGTGCCAGCAGTGACAGGAATGGCTATGGCTACACCTTC.

V and J are TRBV21-1 and TRBJ2-7. TRBV21-1 is a pseudogene locus. The CDR3 extends over 16 amino acids. The CDR3 loop is CASSKSAIKGSYEQYF. As DNA, the CDR3 is TGTGCCAGCAGCAAATCGGCAATTAAGGGATCCTACGAGCAGTACTTC.

With respect to this clone: Other DNA variants within this sample encode the same CDR3. The chain recombines TRBV6-1 with TRBJ1-2; possibly TRBD1 for D (5 bases). The CDR3 length is 14 residues. The ends were cut back, 3 bases at V and 2 bases at J, with 10 bases in the middle. Germline CDR1 and CDR2: MNHNS and SASEGT. The DNA for the CDR3 is TGTGCCAGCAGTGAGGGGACCGCAAACTATGGCTACACCTTC. Residues: CASSEGTANYGYTF.

The rearrangement links TRBV2 to TRBJ1-5; D not certain. The CDR3 has 13 amino acids. V was trimmed by 0 bases and J by 8 bases, leaving 8 bases between them. Germline V gives CDR1 SNHLY, CDR2 FYNNEI. CDR3 in DNA: TGTGCCAGCAGTGAAGCGCTTTTGGAGCCCCAGCATTTT. Translation: CASSEALLEPQHF.

The V gene is TRBV7-9, the J gene TRBJ2-5; D ambiguous. V was trimmed by 1 base and J by 0 bases, leaving 6 bases between them. The germline V gene encodes CDR1 SEHNR and CDR2 FQNEAQ (reference sequence). This CDR3 comprises 14 residues. The CDR3 DNA sequence: TGTGCCAGCAGCTTAGACGACCACCAAGAGACCCAGTACTTC. Its translation is CASSLDDHQETQYF.

The chain couples TRBV7-2 to TRBJ1-5; the D gene is possibly TRBD1 (6 bases). The CDR3 consists of 17 residues. V lost 5 bases to trimming and J lost 2 bases, with 19 bases between them. Germline CDR1 reads SGHTA; CDR2 reads FQGNSA. As DNA, the CDR3 is TGTGCCAGCAGCGATCGAGGGGGGGCCGGTCGCAATCAGCCCCAGCATTTT. It encodes CASSDRGGAGRNQPQHF.

The chain couples TRBV18 to TRBJ1-2; tentatively, D is TRBD1 (5 bases). Trimming stripped 2 bases from V and 4 bases from J, with 20 bases between. The CDR3 extends over 17 amino acids. Germline V CDR1 and CDR2: KGHSH, LQKENI. The CDR3 sequence is CASSPNEGTRGFYGYTF. DNA for the CDR3: TGTGCCAGCTCACCAAACGAGGGGACTCGGGGATTCTATGGCTACACCTTC.

Concerning this clone itself: An end of the junction differs from the germline gene, which may be a read error. J is TRBJ2-1 and V is TRBV18; 7 positions agree with TRBD1. CDR1 is KGHSH and CDR2 is LQKENI in the germline V gene. This CDR3 comprises 15 residues. The CDR3 protein is CASSPRTGMYNEQFF. CDR3 sequence (DNA): TGTGCCAGCTCACCACGGACAGGAATGTACAATGAGCAATTCTTC.

V is TRBV5-5 and J is TRBJ2-5, with D possibly being TRBD1 (5 bases). CDR3 size: 14 residues. V was pared by 0 bases and J by 3 bases, with 9 bases between. CDR1 and CDR2 from the germline V gene are SGHKS and YYEKEE (reference sequence). The CDR3 sequence is CASSLEGAKETQYF. CDR3 bases: TGTGCCAGCAGCTTGGAAGGGGCGAAAGAGACCCAGTACTTC.

This chain uses TRBV28 with TRBJ1-3; D remains ambiguous. The CDR3 is 13 amino acids. CDR1 is MDHEN and CDR2 is SYDVKM in the germline V gene. With 3 bases removed from V and 3 bases from J, the gap between germline ends came to 6 bases. The CDR3 loop reads CASSLYNGNTIYF. The CDR3 DNA follows: TGTGCCAGCAGTTTGTATAATGGAAACACCATATATTTT.

This clone was seen once. Written as DNA, the CDR3 is TGCAGCGCCACCCCCGGGAGGAGTCCAGATACGCAGTATTTT. Residues: CSATPGRSPDTQYF. The chain couples TRBV29-1 to TRBJ2-3, with TRBD2 matching 7 bases. Germline values: CDR1 SQVTM, CDR2 ANQGSEA. This CDR3 has 14 residues. Trimming removed 7 bases from V and 4 bases from J; junction bases left unmatched: 11.

This rearrangement joins TRBV9 to TRBJ1-2; D uncertain. There are 17 residues in the CDR3. V lost 0 bases and J lost 0, with 15 bases in between. Germline values: CDR1 SGDLS, CDR2 YYNGEE. CDR3 residues: CASSVAVHEQANYGYTF. Written as DNA, the CDR3 is TGTGCCAGCAGCGTAGCTGTTCACGAACAAGCTAACTATGGCTACACCTTC.

Remarks on this clone: This sample also contains other DNA sequences that code for the same CDR3. V and J are TRBV5-1 and TRBJ2-6; no clear D. The CDR3 totals 14 residues. V was cut by 4 bases and J by 1 base, with 6 bases left in between. Germline-derived CDR1 and CDR2 are SGHRS and YFSETQ. The CDR3 is CASSQSSGANVLTF. The DNA of the CDR3 is TGCGCCAGCAGCCAGAGTTCTGGGGCCAACGTCCTGACTTTC.

The rearrangement links TRBV29-1 to TRBJ2-1; the match to TRBD2 covers 8 bases. The CDR3 totals 14 residues. Losses at the gene ends were 5 bases for V and 4 bases for J; bases not matched to a gene: 7. CDR1 and CDR2 from the germline V gene are SQVTM and ANQGSEA. CDR3: CSVLPGLGYNEQFF. CDR3 sequence (DNA): TGCAGCGTTCTCCCGGGACTAGGGTACAATGAGCAGTTCTTC.

The V call is TRBV7-9, the J call TRBJ2-5; D is undetermined. Trimming stripped 3 bases from V and 8 bases from J, with 10 bases between. The CDR3 is made up of 12 amino acids. Germline CDR1 is SEHNR and CDR2 is FQNEAQ (reference sequence). The CDR3 region has the DNA TGTGCCAGCAGCTTCCTTGAAGGAACCCAGTACTTC. Translating gives CASSFLEGTQYF.